The rows below give T cell receptor beta chains drawn from one sample of a study of cytotoxic CD8 clonotypes in ibrutinib-treated CLL. Sequencing was performed with immunoSEQ multiplex PCR; in TCRdb, only in-frame clones are kept and a portion is missing. Here the sample spans approximately 190,000 clones, roughly 79% being singletons. The specimen comprised PBMCs, sampled after 12 months of ibrutinib treatment. The source of these receptors is a human donor with chronic lymphocytic leukemia. CDR3s include the opening cysteine and the closing phenylalanine or tryptophan. Each record gives: D gene, J gene, V gene, clone size, CDR3 DNA, CDR3 protein. D genes are given only for firm matches. Expanded clones are given a class, and other clones once, few, many or no size at all.

D gene: .; J gene: TRBJ1-3; V gene: TRBV2; clone size: .; CDR3 DNA: TGTGCCAGCACGCCTATAGCTGGAAACACCATATATTTT; CDR3 protein: CASTPIAGNTIYF
D gene: TRBD1; J gene: TRBJ1-1; V gene: TRBV29-1; clone size: .; CDR3 DNA: TGCAGCGTGGCGGGGGGACAGGGAGGGGAAAATGAAGCTTTCTTT; CDR3 protein: CSVAGGQGGENEAFF
D gene: .; J gene: TRBJ1-2; V gene: TRBV15; clone size: .; CDR3 DNA: TGTGCCACCAGCAGGTTAGGCGGAAACTATGGCTACACCTTC; CDR3 protein: CATSRLGGNYGYTF
D gene: .; J gene: TRBJ2-1; V gene: TRBV11-2; clone size: .; CDR3 DNA: TGTGCCAGCAGCCCCCAGGGTATTGGGCGCAATGAGCAGTTCTTC; CDR3 protein: CASSPQGIGRNEQFF
D gene: TRBD1; J gene: TRBJ1-2; V gene: TRBV25-1; clone size: .; CDR3 DNA: TGTGCCTCCGGGACAGGGCTCGGCTACACCTTC; CDR3 protein: CASGTGLGYTF
D gene: TRBD2; J gene: TRBJ2-3; V gene: TRBV9; clone size: once; CDR3 DNA: TGTGCCAGCAGCGTAGCGGGCGGGGGGGCAGGAGATACGCAGTATTTT; CDR3 protein: CASSVAGGGAGDTQYF
D gene: .; J gene: TRBJ1-1; V gene: TRBV18; clone size: few; CDR3 DNA: TGTGCCAGCTCACCACCCGAGGCCCTAGAAGCTTTCTTT; CDR3 protein: CASSPPEALEAFF
D gene: TRBD1; J gene: TRBJ2-7; V gene: TRBV7-8; clone size: .; CDR3 DNA: TGTGCCAGCAGACGGGACAGCGACGTGGGCGAGCAGTACTTC; CDR3 protein: CASRRDSDVGEQYF
D gene: .; J gene: TRBJ2-4; V gene: TRBV6-5; clone size: .; CDR3 DNA: TGTGCCAGCAGTAACTCGAGACAGGGAGGAAACATTCAGTACTTC; CDR3 protein: CASSNSRQGGNIQYF
D gene: TRBD1; J gene: TRBJ1-4; V gene: TRBV18; clone size: .; CDR3 DNA: TGTGCCAGCTCACCCGGGACAGGGGGCCAGGAAAAACTGTTTTTT; CDR3 protein: CASSPGTGGQEKLFF
D gene: .; J gene: TRBJ1-5; V gene: TRBV6-5; clone size: .; CDR3 DNA: TGTGCCAGCAGTTACTCGGAGGGGAGTCAGCCCCAGCATTTT; CDR3 protein: CASSYSEGSQPQHF
D gene: TRBD1; J gene: TRBJ1-4; V gene: TRBV6-5; clone size: few; CDR3 DNA: TGTGCCAGTAAGGGAGGGACAGGAGGAGAAAAACTGTTTTTT; CDR3 protein: CASKGGTGGEKLFF
D gene: .; J gene: TRBJ1-2; V gene: TRBV5-1; clone size: .; CDR3 DNA: TGCGCCAGCAGTCTACGTGGGCAGCTGGGGGGTGGCTACACCTTC; CDR3 protein: CASSLRGQLGGGYTF
D gene: TRBD1; J gene: TRBJ2-4; V gene: TRBV14; clone size: .; CDR3 DNA: TGTGCCAGCAGCCCTCCGGGGGACAGGGTTGACAAAAACATTCAGTACTTC; CDR3 protein: CASSPPGDRVDKNIQYF
D gene: TRBD2; J gene: TRBJ2-7; V gene: TRBV4-1; clone size: few; CDR3 DNA: TGCGCCAGCAGCCAAGATCGGGGGGGTCCGCGGGAGCAGTACTTC; CDR3 protein: CASSQDRGGPREQYF
D gene: TRBD2; J gene: TRBJ2-3; V gene: TRBV7-9; clone size: .; CDR3 DNA: TGTGCCAGCAGCTTACTAGCGGGGGGGCAGTATTTT; CDR3 protein: CASSLLAGGQYF
D gene: .; J gene: TRBJ2-3; V gene: TRBV5-4; clone size: .; CDR3 DNA: TGTGCCAGCAGCTATTTGACAGAACCCGATACGCAGTATTTT; CDR3 protein: CASSYLTEPDTQYF
D gene: .; J gene: TRBJ2-7; V gene: TRBV19; clone size: .; CDR3 DNA: TGTGCCAGTAGTTATACAGGGTTGAGCGAGCAGTACTTC; CDR3 protein: CASSYTGLSEQYF
D gene: .; J gene: TRBJ1-5; V gene: TRBV27; clone size: .; CDR3 DNA: TGTGCCAGCAGTTTAATCCCCCCCGGGCTTAGCAATCAGCCCCAGCATTTT; CDR3 protein: CASSLIPPGLSNQPQHF
D gene: .; J gene: TRBJ1-5; V gene: TRBV27; clone size: .; CDR3 DNA: TGTGCCAGCAGTGCGCACAGTCTAAATAGCAATCAGCCCCAGCATTTT; CDR3 protein: CASSAHSLNSNQPQHF
D gene: .; J gene: TRBJ2-1; V gene: TRBV11-2; clone size: .; CDR3 DNA: TGTGCCAGCAGCCAGAATACAGGGCTCCGCTCCTACAATGAGCAGTTCTTC; CDR3 protein: CASSQNTGLRSYNEQFF
D gene: .; J gene: TRBJ1-2; V gene: TRBV28; clone size: .; CDR3 DNA: TGTGCCAGCAGTTTAGAGTTTGGGAACTATGGCTACACCTTC; CDR3 protein: CASSLEFGNYGYTF
D gene: .; J gene: TRBJ2-7; V gene: TRBV5-1; clone size: .; CDR3 DNA: TGCGCCAGCTTTTCGGACGGCTACGAGCAGTACTTC; CDR3 protein: CASFSDGYEQYF
D gene: .; J gene: TRBJ2-3; V gene: TRBV27; clone size: .; CDR3 DNA: TGTGCCAGCAGTACCTTGTTGGAGGCCACAGATACGCAGTATTTT; CDR3 protein: CASSTLLEATDTQYF
D gene: .; J gene: TRBJ2-5; V gene: TRBV19; clone size: .; CDR3 DNA: TGTGCCAGTAGTATTTCGGGTGAGACCCAGTACTTC; CDR3 protein: CASSISGETQYF
D gene: TRBD2; J gene: TRBJ2-7; V gene: TRBV25-1; clone size: .; CDR3 DNA: TGTGCCAGCAGTGATGCTAGCGGGGGTCTAGGAGAGCAGTACTTC; CDR3 protein: CASSDASGGLGEQYF
D gene: TRBD2; J gene: TRBJ2-7; V gene: TRBV27; clone size: few; CDR3 DNA: TGTGCCAGCAGTCCGAGACTAGCGGGAGGGTACGAGCAGTACTTC; CDR3 protein: CASSPRLAGGYEQYF
D gene: TRBD1; J gene: TRBJ1-2; V gene: TRBV27; clone size: .; CDR3 DNA: TGTGCCAGCAGTCCGCTACAGGGGGCTCGGTATGGCTACACCTTC; CDR3 protein: CASSPLQGARYGYTF
D gene: TRBD2; J gene: TRBJ2-7; V gene: TRBV7-9; clone size: .; CDR3 DNA: TGTGCCAGCAACACCGGGACTAGCTACGAGCAGTACTTC; CDR3 protein: CASNTGTSYEQYF